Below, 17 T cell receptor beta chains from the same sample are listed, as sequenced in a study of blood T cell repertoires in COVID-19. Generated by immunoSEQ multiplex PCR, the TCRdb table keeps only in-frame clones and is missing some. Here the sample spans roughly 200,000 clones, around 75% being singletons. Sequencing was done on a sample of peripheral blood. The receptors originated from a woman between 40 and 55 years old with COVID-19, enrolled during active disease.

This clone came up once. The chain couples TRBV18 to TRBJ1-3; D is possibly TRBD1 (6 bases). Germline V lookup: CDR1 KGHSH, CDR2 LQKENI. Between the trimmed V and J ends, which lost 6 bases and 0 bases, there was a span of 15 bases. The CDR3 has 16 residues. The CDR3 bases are TGTGCCAGCTCCCCCTGGACAGACCCCTCTGGAAACACCATATATTTT. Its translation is CASSPWTDPSGNTIYF.

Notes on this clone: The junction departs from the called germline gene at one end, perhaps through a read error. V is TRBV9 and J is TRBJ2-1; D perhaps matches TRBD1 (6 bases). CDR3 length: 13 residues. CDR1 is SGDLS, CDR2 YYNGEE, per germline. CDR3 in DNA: TGTGCCAGCAGCGTACAACAAGAGGGGGAAACGATCTTC. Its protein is CASSVQQEGETIF.

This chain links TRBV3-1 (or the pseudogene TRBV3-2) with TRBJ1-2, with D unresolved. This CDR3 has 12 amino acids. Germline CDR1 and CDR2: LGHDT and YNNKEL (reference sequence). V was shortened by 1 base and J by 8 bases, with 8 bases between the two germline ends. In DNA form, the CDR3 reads TGTGCCAGCAGCCAAGCCACGGGGGGCTACACCTTC. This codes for CASSQATGGYTF.

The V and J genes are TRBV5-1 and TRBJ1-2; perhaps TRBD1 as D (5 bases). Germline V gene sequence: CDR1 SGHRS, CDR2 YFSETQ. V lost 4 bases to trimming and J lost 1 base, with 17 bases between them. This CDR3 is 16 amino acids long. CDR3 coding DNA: TGCGCCAGCAGCCCGGGGACGGCCGGGGGTAACTATGGCTACACCTTC. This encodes CASSPGTAGGNYGYTF.

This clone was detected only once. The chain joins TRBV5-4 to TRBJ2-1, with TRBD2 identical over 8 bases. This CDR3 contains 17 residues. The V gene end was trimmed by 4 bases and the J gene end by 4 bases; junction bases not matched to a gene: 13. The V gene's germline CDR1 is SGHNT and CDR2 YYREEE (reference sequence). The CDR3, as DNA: TGTGCCAGCAGCCGTAGTGGCGGGGGGAACGTATACAATGAGCAGTTCTTC. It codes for CASSRSGGGNVYNEQFF.

The DNA of the CDR3 is TGTGCCAGCTCAGGGGGCCTGAACACTGAAGCTTTCTTT. Protein: CASSGGLNTEAFF. The chain recombines TRBV18 with TRBJ1-1, with D maybe TRBD1 (6 bases). The CDR3 has 13 amino acids. V lost 5 bases and J 0 bases, leaving 7 bases between the germline ends. The V gene's germline CDR1 is KGHSH and CDR2 LQKENI.

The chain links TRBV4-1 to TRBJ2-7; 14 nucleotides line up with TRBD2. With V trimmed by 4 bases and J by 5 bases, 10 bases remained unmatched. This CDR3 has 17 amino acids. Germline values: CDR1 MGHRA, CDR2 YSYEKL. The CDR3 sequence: CASSPGTSGSGQNEQYF. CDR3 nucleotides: TGCGCCAGCAGCCCGGGGACTAGCGGGAGCGGGCAAAACGAGCAGTACTTC.

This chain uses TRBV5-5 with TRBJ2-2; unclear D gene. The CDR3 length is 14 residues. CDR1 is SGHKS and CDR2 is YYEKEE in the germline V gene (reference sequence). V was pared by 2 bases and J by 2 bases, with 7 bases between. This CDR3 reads CASSFLANTGELFF. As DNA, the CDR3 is TGTGCCAGCAGCTTCCTGGCCAACACCGGGGAGCTGTTTTTT.

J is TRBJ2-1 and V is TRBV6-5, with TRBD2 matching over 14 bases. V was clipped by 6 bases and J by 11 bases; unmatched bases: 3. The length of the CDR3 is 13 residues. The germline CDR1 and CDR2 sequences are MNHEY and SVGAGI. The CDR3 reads CASSGLAGGQQFF. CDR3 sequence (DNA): TGTGCCAGCAGCGGACTAGCGGGAGGTCAGCAGTTCTTC.

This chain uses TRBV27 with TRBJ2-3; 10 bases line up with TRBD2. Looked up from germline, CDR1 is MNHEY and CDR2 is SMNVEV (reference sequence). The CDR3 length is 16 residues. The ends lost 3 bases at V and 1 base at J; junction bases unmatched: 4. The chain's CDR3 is CASSFWTSGGTDTQYF. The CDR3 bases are TGTGCCAGCAGTTTTTGGACTAGCGGAGGCACAGATACGCAGTATTTT.

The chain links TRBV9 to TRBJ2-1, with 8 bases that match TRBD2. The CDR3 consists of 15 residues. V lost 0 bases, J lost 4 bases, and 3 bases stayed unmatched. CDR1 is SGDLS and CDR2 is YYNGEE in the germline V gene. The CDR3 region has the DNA TGTGCCAGCAGCGTAGGGAGCGGGGGTTACAATGAGCAGTTCTTC. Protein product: CASSVGSGGYNEQFF.

In nucleotides, the CDR3 is TGTGCCAGTAGTATGAACAGGAATCAGCCCCAGCATTTT. This encodes CASSMNRNQPQHF. The chain carries TRBV19 and TRBJ1-5, with a possible D match to TRBD1 (5 bases). V was shortened by 3 bases and J by 4 bases, with 7 bases between the two germline ends. The CDR3 is 13 amino acids. CDR1 and CDR2 from the germline V gene are LNHDA and SQIVND (reference sequence). Full variable domain (outside the CDR3, taken from reference TRBV19 and TRBJ1-5): DGGITQSPKYLFRKEGQNVTLSCEQNLNHDAMYWYRQDPGQGLRLIYYSQIVNDFQKGDIAEGYSVSREKKESFPLTVTSAQKNPTAFYLCASSMNRNQPQHFGDGTRLSIL.

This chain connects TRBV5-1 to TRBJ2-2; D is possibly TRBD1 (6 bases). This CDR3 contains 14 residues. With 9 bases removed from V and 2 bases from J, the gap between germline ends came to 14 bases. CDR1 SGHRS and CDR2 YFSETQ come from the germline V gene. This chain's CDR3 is CATRQVVNTGELFF. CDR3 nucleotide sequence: TGCGCCACGAGACAGGTTGTTAACACCGGGGAGCTGTTTTTT.

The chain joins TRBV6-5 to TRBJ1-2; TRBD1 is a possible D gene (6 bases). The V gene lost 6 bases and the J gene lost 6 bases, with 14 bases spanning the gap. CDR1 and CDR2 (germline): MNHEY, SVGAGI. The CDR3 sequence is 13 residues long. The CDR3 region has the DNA TGTGCCAGCAGCACTACCCAGGGGAATGGCTACACCTTC. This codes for CASSTTQGNGYTF.

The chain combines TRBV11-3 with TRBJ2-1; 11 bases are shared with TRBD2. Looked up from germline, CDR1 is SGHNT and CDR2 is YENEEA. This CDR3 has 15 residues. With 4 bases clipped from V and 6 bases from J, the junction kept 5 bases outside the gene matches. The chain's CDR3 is CASSSGTSGGNEQFF. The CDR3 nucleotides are TGTGCCAGCAGCTCCGGGACTAGCGGTGGCAATGAGCAGTTCTTC.

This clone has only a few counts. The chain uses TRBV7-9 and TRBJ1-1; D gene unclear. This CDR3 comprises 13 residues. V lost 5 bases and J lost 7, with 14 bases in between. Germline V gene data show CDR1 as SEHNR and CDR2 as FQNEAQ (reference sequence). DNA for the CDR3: TGTGCCAGCAGCCGAGCGGGTTCCGATGAAGCTTTCTTT. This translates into CASSRAGSDEAFF.

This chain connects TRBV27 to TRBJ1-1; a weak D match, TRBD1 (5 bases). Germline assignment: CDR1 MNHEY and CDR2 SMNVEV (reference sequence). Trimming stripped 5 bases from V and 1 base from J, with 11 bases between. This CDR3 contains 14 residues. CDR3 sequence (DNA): TGTGCCAGCAGTCAGGCTACAGGGAACACTGAAGCTTTCTTT. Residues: CASSQATGNTEAFF.